Listed here are 10 T cell receptor beta chains from one sample, sequenced in a study of beta chain features in type 1 diabetes. Investigators reverse transcribed all isolated RNA, so they sequenced expressed TCRB transcripts. Profiled with immunoSEQ multiplex PCR; TCRdb holds only in-frame clones, not every one. The sample consists of roughly 180,000 clones, 6.5% to 8.5% of them appearing once. Overall study results and limits: Moderate but significant shortening of TCRB CDR3s was recorded in all four CD4+ subsets from Type 1 diabetes patients.

No cognate antigen is known for these TCRs. The specimen was central memory CD4+ T cells from blood. The source of these receptors is a man between 18 and 35 years old with type 1 diabetes.

The chain joins TRBV11-2 to TRBJ2-1; D may be TRBD1 (6 bases). The CDR3 runs to 12 residues. Trimming cost V 8 bases and J 3 bases, with 8 bases left between them. CDR1 is SGHAT, CDR2 FQNNGV, per germline. CDR3 nucleotides: TGTGCCAGCGGACAGCGCTACAATGAGCAGTTCTTC. This sequence encodes CASGQRYNEQFF. The whole variable domain, remainder taken from reference TRBV11-2 and TRBJ2-1, is EAGVAQSPRYKIIEKRQSVAFWCNPISGHATLYWYQQILGQGPKLLIQFQNNGVVDDSQLPKDRFSAERLKGVDSTLKIQPAKLEDSAVYLCASGQRYNEQFFGPGTRLTVL.

This clone was counted a few times. The chain links TRBV10-3 to TRBJ2-3; the match to TRBD2 covers 7 bases. Trimming took 0 bases from V and 4 from J; bases not matched to a gene: 7. In germline, CDR1 is ENHRY, CDR2 SYGVKD. This CDR3 contains 16 residues. CDR3 coding DNA: TGTGCCATCAGTGAGTCGAAACGGGGGAGGGCAGATACGCAGTATTTT. This sequence encodes CAISESKRGRADTQYF.

V gene TRBV5-4 combines with J gene TRBJ2-3; 8 positions match TRBD2. Looked up from germline, CDR1 is SGHNT and CDR2 is YYREEE (reference sequence). V lost 3 bases, J lost 2 bases, and 2 bases stayed unmatched. The CDR3 runs 14 residues. The CDR3, as DNA: TGTGCCAGCAGCTCGGGGGGGAACACAGATACGCAGTATTTT. Encoded protein: CASSSGGNTDTQYF.

This clone was recorded a few times. V gene TRBV28 combines with J gene TRBJ2-2; a weak D match, TRBD2 (5 bases). Trimming shortened V by 6 bases and J by 4 bases, and 12 bases separated the two germline ends. This CDR3 is built from 14 residues. Looked up from germline, CDR1 is MDHEN and CDR2 is SYDVKM. The CDR3 is CASRPSGLTGELFF. The CDR3, as DNA: TGTGCCAGCAGACCGAGCGGACTCACCGGGGAGCTGTTTTTT. Based on the CDR3 plus reference TRBV28 and TRBJ2-2, the full variable domain is DVKVTQSSRYLVKRTGEKVFLECVQDMDHENMFWYRQDPGLGLRLIYFSYDVKMKEKGDIPEGYSVSREKKERFSLILESASTNQTSMYLCASRPSGLTGELFFGEGSRLTVL.

The V and J genes are TRBV28 and TRBJ1-1; D ambiguous. Germline CDR1 is MDHEN and CDR2 is SYDVKM. V was pared by 5 bases and J by 5 bases, with 6 bases between. The CDR3 covers 11 residues. In nucleotides, the CDR3 is TGTGCCAGCAGTGTGAGGACTGAAGCTTTCTTT. Translated: CASSVRTEAFF.

A few counts support this clone. The genes are TRBV5-6 and TRBJ2-3; 7 bases agree with TRBD2. CDR3 length equals 15 residues. Germline V gene sequence: CDR1 SGHDT, CDR2 YYEEEE. Trimming took 0 bases from V and 4 from J; bases not matched to a gene: 5. The CDR3 DNA reads TGTGCCAGCAGCTTGGGTCTAGCGGCTGCAGATACGCAGTATTTT. As protein: CASSLGLAAADTQYF. The entire variable domain, with the rest obtained from reference TRBV5-6 and TRBJ2-3, is as follows: DAGVTQSPTHLIKTRGQQVTLRCSPKSGHDTVSWYQQALGQGPQFIFQYYEEEERQRGNFPDRFSGHQFPNYSSELNVNALLLGDSALYLCASSLGLAAADTQYFGPGTRLTVL.

This chain connects TRBV7-2 to TRBJ2-5, with unresolved D. Trimming removed 4 bases at V and 5 bases at J, with 11 bases between. In germline, CDR1 is SGHTA, CDR2 FQGNSA. The CDR3 has 13 amino acids. The chain's CDR3 is CASSSPGDETQYF. CDR3 bases: TGTGCCAGCAGCTCGCCGGGTGACGAGACCCAGTACTTC.

This clone appeared a few times. The rearrangement joins TRBV28 to TRBJ1-1; the match to TRBD1 covers 8 bases. This CDR3 has 16 residues. CDR1 is MDHEN, CDR2 SYDVKM, per germline. After removal of 6 bases from V and 5 bases from J, the junction contained 14 bases not matched to a gene. The CDR3 region is CASSSPPGTGVTEAFF. The CDR3 region has the DNA TGTGCCAGCAGCTCACCTCCCGGGACAGGAGTGACTGAAGCTTTCTTT.

The chain has TRBV19 and TRBJ2-2, with D perhaps matching TRBD1 (6 bases). CDR1 and CDR2 (germline): LNHDA, SQIVND (reference sequence). V dropped 6 bases and J dropped 0 bases, with 17 bases sitting between them. CDR3 length: 17 residues. DNA for the CDR3: TGTGCCAGTAGGACCCCCGGGACAACCTCGAACACCGGGGAGCTGTTTTTT. This gives the protein CASRTPGTTSNTGELFF. Variable domain in full (rest from reference TRBV19 and TRBJ2-2): DGGITQSPKYLFRKEGQNVTLSCEQNLNHDAMYWYRQDPGQGLRLIYYSQIVNDFQKGDIAEGYSVSREKKESFPLTVTSAQKNPTAFYLCASRTPGTTSNTGELFFGEGSRLTVL.

This clone was seen only a few times. The chain links TRBV4-2 to TRBJ1-2, with D perhaps TRBD1 (6 bases). The CDR3 extends over 16 amino acids. CDR1 and CDR2 from the germline V gene are LGHNA and YNFKEQ. Between the trimmed V and J ends, which lost 0 bases and 1 base, there was a span of 12 bases. The CDR3 spells CASSQDVQGYNYGYTF. The DNA of the CDR3 is TGTGCCAGCAGCCAAGATGTTCAGGGGTATAACTATGGCTACACCTTC.